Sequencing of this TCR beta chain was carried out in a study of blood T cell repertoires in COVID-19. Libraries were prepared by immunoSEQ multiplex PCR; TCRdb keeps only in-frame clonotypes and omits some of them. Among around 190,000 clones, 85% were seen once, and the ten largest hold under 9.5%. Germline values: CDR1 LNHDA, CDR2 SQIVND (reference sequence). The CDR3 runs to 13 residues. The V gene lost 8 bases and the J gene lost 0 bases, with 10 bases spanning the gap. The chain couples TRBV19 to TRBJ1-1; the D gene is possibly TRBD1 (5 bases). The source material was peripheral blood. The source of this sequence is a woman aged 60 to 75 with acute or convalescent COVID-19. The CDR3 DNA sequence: TGTGCCAGTTGGACAAGACTGAACACTGAAGCTTTCTTT. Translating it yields CASWTRLNTEAFF.